This T cell receptor (beta chain) was found in a study of blood T cell repertoires in COVID-19. This clone occurred once. Germline V gene sequence: CDR1 MNHEY, CDR2 SMNVEV (reference sequence). Trimming shortened V by 7 bases and J by 3 bases, and 16 bases separated the two germline ends. CDR3 size: 15 residues. Assay: immunoSEQ multiplex PCR; the TCRdb copy retains only in-frame clones and omits some. The sample comprises 180,000 or so clones, around 87% of which are singletons, and 2.5% rests with the top ten. The chain uses TRBV27 and TRBJ2-1; TRBD2 is a possible D gene (7 bases). The TCR originated in a man aged 35-49 years with active or convalescent COVID-19. Sequenced sample: peripheral blood. In DNA form, the CDR3 reads TGTGCCAGCACCACGGGGGAGGGGGTCTACAATGAGCAGTTCTTC. Translating gives CASTTGEGVYNEQFF.